Each of the 7 T cell receptor beta chains below was sequenced from the same sample in a study of T cells expressing NK-cell markers. TCRdb reprocessed the 5' RACE reads and stores each CDR3 protein as one record, lacking DNA. The record lists about 430,000 distinct CDR3 sequences, of which the ten most abundant hold 1.4%. The specimen was blood T cells: a sorted CD56 or NKG2C T cell subset, CD4+ or CD8+ T cells, or bulk PBMC T cells (not recorded which). Receptors originate from a woman between 45 and 65 years old in good health.

The genes are TRBV12-3 or TRBV12-4 and TRBJ1-5; without DNA, the TCRdb call of TRBD1 cannot be checked. The CDR3 runs 15 residues. The CDR3 here is CASSLSPSGNQPQHF.

The chain joins TRBV5-1 to TRBJ2-3. This CDR3 comprises 14 residues. Germline CDR1 reads SGHRS; CDR2 reads YFSETQ. CDR3 amino acids: CASSLNPGTDTQYF.

V usage is TRBV25-1 and J usage is TRBJ1-2. The CDR3 spans 13 residues. Germline values: CDR1 MGHDK, CDR2 SYGVNS. The CDR3 protein is CASSDYVGNGYTF.

V is TRBV12-3 or TRBV12-4 and J is TRBJ1-1; TCRdb proposes TRBD1, but this gene call is untestable without DNA. This CDR3 is 13 amino acids long. The CDR3 sequence: CASNPTGYTEAFF.

V is TRBV6-6 and J is TRBJ2-7; TCRdb gives TRBD1 as the D gene, but with no DNA this cannot be confirmed. CDR1 and CDR2 from the germline V gene are MNHNY and SVGAGI (reference sequence). This CDR3 is built from 13 residues. CDR3 in amino acids: CATAGDPRNEQYF.

This chain links TRBV5-1 with TRBJ1-5. The CDR3 has 15 residues. The germline gives CDR1 SGHRS, CDR2 YFSETQ. CDR3 residues: CASSLSGASNQPQHF.

V and J are TRBV12-3 or TRBV12-4 and TRBJ1-1; TCRdb's D call, TRBD1, is unchecked because there is no DNA. The CDR3 contains 14 residues. The CDR3 spells CASTLRGRGTEAFF.